This T cell receptor (beta chain) was captured by sequencing in a study of T cell changes during pregnancy in multiple sclerosis. Sequenced by immunoSEQ multiplex PCR; TCRdb stores in-frame clones only, minus some. Found here are fewer than 85,000 clones, almost 95% of them singletons; the top ten hold about 2%. This CDR3 contains 15 residues. V shed 1 base, J shed 7 bases, and the junction held 7 bases outside the gene matches. Germline lookup yields CDR1 SEHNR and CDR2 FQNEAQ (reference sequence). The source material was peripheral blood, sampled before pregnancy. The rearrangement joins TRBV7-9 to TRBJ2-1; 7 bases line up with TRBD2. This receptor was taken from a female donor with multiple sclerosis, enrolled in a pregnancy study. The CDR3 nucleotides are TGTGCCAGCAGCTTAGGTGGCGGGAGAGGAAATGAGCAGTTCTTC. Its protein is CASSLGGGRGNEQFF.